Listed here is a single TCR beta chain. Its target is not known. These data are taken from a study of CD8+CD57+ T cells in acquired aplastic anemia. General study results and limits: Shared by patients and controls, around 27 CD8+ CDR3s were abundant in patients.

In germline, CDR1 is SGHRS, CDR2 YFSETQ. This CDR3 has 13 residues. V dropped 4 bases and J dropped 13 bases, with 15 bases sitting between them. CDR3 and TCR beta VDJ profiling relied on genomic DNA as the template. One entry per CDR3 protein, called by TCRdb with MiXCR from the reads. The sample includes hundreds of thousands of distinct CDR3 sequences, 56% of them seen just once. Sequencing was done on patients that had shown CD8+CD57+ cell expansion by flow cytometry. Severe acquired aplastic anemia affected all patients. The TCR was taken from a human donor with aplastic anemia. The chain has TRBV5-1 and TRBJ1-6, with D perhaps matching TRBD1 (5 bases). Sequencing was carried out using sorted CD4+, CD8+, or CD8+CD57+ T cells (not recorded which) from PBMCs. The CDR3 coding sequence is TGCGCCAGCAGCCCTGGGGCTTCGGGCCCCCTCCACTTT. It encodes CASSPGASGPLHF.